This T cell receptor (beta chain) was recovered during a study of T cell changes during pregnancy in multiple sclerosis. The CDR3 consists of 16 residues. J gave up 5 bases and V 4 bases, and 8 bases lay outside the gene matches. Germline-derived CDR1 and CDR2 are LGHNA and YNFKEQ. TCRdb's copy holds only in-frame clones and misses some; the assay was immunoSEQ multiplex PCR. The sample has about 59,000 clones, 93% seen once. The material was CD8+ T cells from peripheral blood mononuclear cells, obtained in the third trimester of pregnancy. The sequence was collected from a female donor with multiple sclerosis, enrolled in a pregnancy study. This chain uses TRBV4-2 with TRBJ2-7, with 13 bases aligning to TRBD2. CDR3 sequence (DNA): TGTGCCAGCAGCCGAGGCCTAGGACTAGCGGGAGACGAGCAGTACTTC. As protein: CASSRGLGLAGDEQYF.